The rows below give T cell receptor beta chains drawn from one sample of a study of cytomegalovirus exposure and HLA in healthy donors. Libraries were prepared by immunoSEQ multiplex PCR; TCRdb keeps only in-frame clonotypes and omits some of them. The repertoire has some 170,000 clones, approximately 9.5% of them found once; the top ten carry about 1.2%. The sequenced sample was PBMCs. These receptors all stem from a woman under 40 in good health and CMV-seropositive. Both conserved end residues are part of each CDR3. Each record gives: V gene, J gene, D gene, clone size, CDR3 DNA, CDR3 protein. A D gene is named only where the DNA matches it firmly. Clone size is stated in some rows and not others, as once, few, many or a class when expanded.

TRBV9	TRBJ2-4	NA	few	TGTGCCAGCAGCGCGCAGACTAGAGGAAACATTCAGTACTTC	CASSAQTRGNIQYF
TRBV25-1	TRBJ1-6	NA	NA	TGTGCCAGCACCAGATCCGGGTTTAGCGATTCACCCCTCCACTTT	CASTRSGFSDSPLHF
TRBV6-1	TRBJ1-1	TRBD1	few	TGTGCCAGCAGTGAAGCAGGACAGGGGGACACTGAAGCTTTCTTT	CASSEAGQGDTEAFF
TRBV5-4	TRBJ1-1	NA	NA	TGTGCCAGCAGCCTTGGGAGAGGGAACACTGAAGCTTTCTTT	CASSLGRGNTEAFF
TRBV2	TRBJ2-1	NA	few	TGTGCCAGCAGTGACCAGGGGTCCTACAATGAGCAGTTCTTC	CASSDQGSYNEQFF
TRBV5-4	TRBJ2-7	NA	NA	TGTGCCAGCAGCTTCGGTACCACCTACGAGCAGTACTTC	CASSFGTTYEQYF
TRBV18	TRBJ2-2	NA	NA	TGTGCCAGCTCTCCGCGAGCGGATACCGGGGAGCTGTTTTTT	CASSPRADTGELFF
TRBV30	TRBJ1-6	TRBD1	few	TGTGCCTGGGAACAGGGGGCTCATAATTCACCCCTCCACTTT	CAWEQGAHNSPLHF
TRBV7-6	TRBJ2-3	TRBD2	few	TGTGCCAGCAGTCCAGCGGGAGGTTCGGATACGCAGTATTTT	CASSPAGGSDTQYF
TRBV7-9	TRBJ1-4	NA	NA	TGTGCCAGCAGTCTTAGCGGGGGTTGGGAAAAACTGTTTTTT	CASSLSGGWEKLFF
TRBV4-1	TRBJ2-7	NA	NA	TGCGCCAGCAGCCTAAGGGGGACCGCCGAGCAGTACTTC	CASSLRGTAEQYF
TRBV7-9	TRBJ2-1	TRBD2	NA	TGTGCCAGCAGCCGCCACCTCGGGACTAAAACCTACAATGAGCAGTTCTTC	CASSRHLGTKTYNEQFF